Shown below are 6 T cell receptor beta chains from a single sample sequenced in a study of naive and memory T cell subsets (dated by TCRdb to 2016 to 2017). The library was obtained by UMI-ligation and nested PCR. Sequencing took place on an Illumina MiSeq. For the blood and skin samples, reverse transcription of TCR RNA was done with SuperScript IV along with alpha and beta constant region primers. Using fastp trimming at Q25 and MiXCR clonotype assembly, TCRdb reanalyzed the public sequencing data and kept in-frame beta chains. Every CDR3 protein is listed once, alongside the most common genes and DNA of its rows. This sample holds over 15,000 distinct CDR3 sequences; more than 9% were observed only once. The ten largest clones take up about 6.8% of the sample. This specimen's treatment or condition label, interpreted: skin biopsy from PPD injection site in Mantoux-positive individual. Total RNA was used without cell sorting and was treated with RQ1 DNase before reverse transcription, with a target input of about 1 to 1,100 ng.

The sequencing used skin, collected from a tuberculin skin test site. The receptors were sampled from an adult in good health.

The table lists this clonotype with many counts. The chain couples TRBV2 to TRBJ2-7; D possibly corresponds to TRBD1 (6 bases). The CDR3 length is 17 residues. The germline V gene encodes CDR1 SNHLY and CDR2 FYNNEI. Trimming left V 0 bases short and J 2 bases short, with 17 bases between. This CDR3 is CASSEALRGFDAYEQYF. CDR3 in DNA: TGTGCCAGCAGTGAAGCGCTGAGGGGGTTTGACGCCTACGAGCAGTACTTC.

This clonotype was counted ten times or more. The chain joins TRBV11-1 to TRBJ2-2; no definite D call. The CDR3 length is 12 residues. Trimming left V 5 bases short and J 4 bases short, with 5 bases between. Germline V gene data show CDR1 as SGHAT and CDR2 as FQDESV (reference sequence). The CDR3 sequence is CASSRRTGELFF. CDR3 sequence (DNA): TGTGCCAGCAGCCGCCGCACCGGGGAGCTGTTTTTT.

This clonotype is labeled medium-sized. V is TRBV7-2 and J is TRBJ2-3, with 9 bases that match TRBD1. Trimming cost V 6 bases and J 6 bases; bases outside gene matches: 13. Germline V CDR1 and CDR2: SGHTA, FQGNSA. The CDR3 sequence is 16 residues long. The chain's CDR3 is CASRSRGQGGGDTQYF. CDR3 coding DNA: TGTGCCAGCAGAAGTAGGGGACAGGGTGGCGGGGATACGCAGTATTTT.

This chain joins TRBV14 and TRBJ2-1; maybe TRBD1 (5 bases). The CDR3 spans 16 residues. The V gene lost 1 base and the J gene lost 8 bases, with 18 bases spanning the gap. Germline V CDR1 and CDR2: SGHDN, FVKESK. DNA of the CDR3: TGTGCCAGCAGCCAAGGGAGAGGCTTCAGGGAATATGAGCAGTTCTTC. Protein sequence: CASSQGRGFREYEQFF.

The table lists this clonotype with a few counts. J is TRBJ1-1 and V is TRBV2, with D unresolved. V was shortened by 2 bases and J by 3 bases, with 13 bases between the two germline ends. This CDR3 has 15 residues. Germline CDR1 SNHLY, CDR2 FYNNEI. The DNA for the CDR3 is TGTGCCAGCAGTGAACAAGAAGTTGGGGACACTGAAGCTTTCTTT. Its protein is CASSEQEVGDTEAFF.

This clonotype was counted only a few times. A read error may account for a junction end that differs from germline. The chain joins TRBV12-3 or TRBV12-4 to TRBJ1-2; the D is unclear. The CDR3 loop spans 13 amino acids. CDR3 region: CASSFGVTYGDTF. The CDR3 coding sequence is TGTGCCAGCAGTTTTGGGGTTACCTATGGCGACACCTTC.